Presented here are 25 T cell receptor beta chains from one specimen sequenced in a study of Graves' ophthalmopathy and Graves' hyperthyroidism. From RNA, the CDR3 regions of TCR beta chains were amplified and sequenced. Scientists carried out first-round RT-PCR using HTBI primers and then a second-round multiplex PCR. MiXCR was run by TCRdb on the multiplex PCR reads, yielding one entry per CDR3 protein. The table lists 200,000 to 300,000 distinct CDR3 sequences, around 42% of them singletons. The sample taken for sequencing was peripheral blood. Receptors originate from an adult man with Graves' ophthalmopathy.

The chain employs TRBV11-2 and TRBJ2-7; 10 bases map to TRBD1. Germline V lookup: CDR1 SGHAT, CDR2 FQNNGV. The CDR3 sequence is 16 residues long. The junction had 11 bases not matched to a gene; V was cut back by 5 bases and J by 4 bases. CDR3: CASSTLRDRGLYEQYF. CDR3 bases: TGTGCCAGCAGCACACTCCGGGACAGGGGACTTTACGAGCAGTACTTC.

The V and J genes are TRBV7-9 and TRBJ2-5; TRBD2 might be the D (5 bases). Trimming took 5 bases from V and 7 from J, leaving 17 bases between them. This CDR3 is 14 amino acids long. The germline V gene has CDR1 SEHNR and CDR2 FQNEAQ (reference sequence). The CDR3 sequence is CASSQDLDEGTQYF. The CDR3 region has the DNA TGTGCCAGCAGCCAAGACCTGGATGAGGGGACCCAGTACTTC.

This rearrangement joins TRBV16 to TRBJ1-1, with D hard to call. This CDR3 has 14 residues. Trimming removed 0 bases at V and 1 base at J, with 6 bases between. Germline CDR1 and CDR2: KGHSY and FQNENV. The CDR3 loop is CASSQSKGNTEAFF. CDR3 sequence (DNA): TGTGCCAGCAGCCAATCGAAAGGGAACACTGAAGCTTTCTTT.

The V call is TRBV7-3, the J call TRBJ2-7; D not resolved. Per germline, CDR1 SGHTA and CDR2 FQGTGA. CDR3 length: 16 amino acids. The ends were cut back, 0 bases at V and 0 bases at J, with 12 bases in the middle. CDR3 sequence (DNA): TGTGCCAGCAGCTTAACGGGCGGCCCCAGCTCCTACGAGCAGTACTTC. It codes for CASSLTGGPSSYEQYF. The variable domain in full, with the rest retrieved from reference TRBV7-3 and TRBJ2-7, is GAGVSQTPSNKVTEKGKYVELRCDPISGHTALYWYRQSLGQGPEFLIYFQGTGAADDSGLPNDRFFAVRPEGSVSTLKIQRTERGDSAVYLCASSLTGGPSSYEQYFGPGTRLTVT.

V usage is TRBV5-5 and J usage is TRBJ2-7; TRBD2 might be the D (5 bases). The CDR3 sequence is 14 residues long. V gave up 4 bases and J gave up 0 bases, with 11 bases separating them. The germline CDR1 and CDR2 sequences are SGHKS and YYEKEE (reference sequence). The CDR3 DNA reads TGTGCCAGCAGCCCCCCGGGGAGCTCCTACGAGCAGTACTTC. It specifies CASSPPGSSYEQYF.

This clonotype was picked up a small number of times. CDR3 sequence (DNA): TGTGCCAGCACATTGGACAGTCGGGGCCCCCTCCACTTT. Translated, it gives CASTLDSRGPLHF. The V gene is TRBV11-2, the J gene TRBJ1-6; possibly TRBD1 for D (6 bases). The CDR3 is made up of 13 amino acids. V shed 7 bases and J shed 13 bases, with 17 bases lying between them. The germline CDR1 and CDR2 sequences are SGHAT and FQNNGV. Supplemented by reference TRBV11-2 and TRBJ1-6, the full variable domain reads EAGVAQSPRYKIIEKRQSVAFWCNPISGHATLYWYQQILGQGPKLLIQFQNNGVVDDSQLPKDRFSAERLKGVDSTLKIQPAKLEDSAVYLCASTLDSRGPLHFGNGTRLTVT.

This chain uses TRBV5-8 with TRBJ2-2; possibly TRBD1 for D (5 bases). Between the trimmed V and J ends, which lost 4 bases and 4 bases, there was a span of 11 bases. Germline V gene sequence: CDR1 SGHTS, CDR2 YDEGEE. The CDR3 extends over 14 amino acids. The DNA for the CDR3 is TGTGCCAGCAGCGGCACAGGTTTCACCGGGGAGCTGTTTTTT. Its translation: CASSGTGFTGELFF.

This clonotype was found a few times. This rearrangement joins TRBV29-1 to TRBJ2-2; maybe TRBD1 (6 bases). Germline loops: CDR1 SQVTM, CDR2 ANQGSEA. The ends were cut back, 6 bases at V and 1 base at J, with 12 bases in the middle. The CDR3 runs 14 residues. The CDR3 sequence is CSVLRGRNTGELFF. The CDR3 region has the DNA TGCAGCGTCCTGAGGGGGAGGAACACCGGGGAGCTGTTTTTT.

The chain carries TRBV12-3 or TRBV12-4 and TRBJ1-1, with 12 bases that match TRBD1. The CDR3 contains 17 residues. Trimming cost V 5 bases and J 5 bases; bases outside gene matches: 12. This chain's CDR3 is CASSPSGTGGWRTEAFF. For the CDR3, the DNA is TGTGCCAGCAGTCCTTCCGGGACAGGGGGCTGGAGGACTGAAGCTTTCTTT.

The chain joins TRBV6-2 or TRBV6-3 to TRBJ2-2, with TRBD2 matching over 9 bases. The CDR3 extends over 18 amino acids. Germline assignment: CDR1 MNHEY and CDR2 SVGEGT. Germline trimming cut 6 bases from V and 2 bases from J; bases unmatched to any gene: 13. For the CDR3, the DNA is TGTGCCAGCAGGTCACAAAAAGGACTAGCGAGTAACACCGGGGAGCTGTTTTTT. Protein sequence: CASRSQKGLASNTGELFF.

This chain uses TRBV20-1 with TRBJ2-7; no clear D. V lost 0 bases, J lost 2 bases, and 5 bases lay in between. CDR3 length: 12 residues. Germline V gene data show CDR1 as DFQATT and CDR2 as SNEGSKA (reference sequence). CDR3 DNA sequence: TGCAGTGCTAGAGACTGGACCTACGAGCAGTACTTC. Translated: CSARDWTYEQYF.

V usage is TRBV20-1 and J usage is TRBJ1-1; no firm D call. This CDR3 comprises 12 residues. The V gene's germline CDR1 is DFQATT and CDR2 SNEGSKA (reference sequence). The germline V and J ends were trimmed by 1 base and 1 base, with 4 bases remaining between them. CDR3 DNA sequence: TGCAGTGCTAGAGCCGGGAACACTGAAGCTTTCTTT. Its protein product is CSARAGNTEAFF.

The rearrangement links TRBV10-3 to TRBJ1-1; a possible D gene is TRBD1 (5 bases). The germline CDR1 and CDR2 sequences are ENHRY and SYGVKD. Trimming cost V 10 bases and J 4 bases, with 19 bases left between them. The CDR3 loop spans 14 amino acids. The CDR3 nucleotides read TGTGCCAGCAGAGGGGCCCGGGGGAGCACTGAAGCTTTCTTT. Translated: CASRGARGSTEAFF.

The chain couples TRBV7-9 to TRBJ2-5, with 9 nucleotides matching TRBD2. Germline V gene lookup returns CDR1 SEHNR and CDR2 FQNEAQ (reference sequence). The CDR3 totals 18 residues. The V segment lost 2 bases and the J segment 0 bases; nucleotides outside the gene matches: 10. The CDR3 nucleotides are TGTGCCAGCAGCTTAAGATGGCCTAGCGGGGCGTACCAAGAGACCCAGTACTTC. Protein: CASSLRWPSGAYQETQYF.

The chain is built from TRBV7-2 and TRBJ2-5; D is possibly TRBD1 (6 bases). The V end lost 5 bases, the J end lost 3 bases, and 10 bases lay between the germline ends. CDR1 and CDR2 (germline): SGHTA, FQGNSA. The CDR3 consists of 13 residues. The CDR3 loop is CASSRTEEETQYF. CDR3 DNA sequence: TGTGCCAGCAGCCGGACAGAAGAAGAGACCCAGTACTTC.

The chain couples TRBV7-9 to TRBJ2-7; 9 bases fit TRBD1. Trimming removed 8 bases from V and 2 bases from J; junction bases left unmatched: 7. This CDR3 has 14 residues. Germline V CDR1 and CDR2: SEHNR, FQNEAQ (reference sequence). The CDR3 region is CASGNRGLPYEQYF. The CDR3, as DNA: TGTGCCAGCGGAAACAGGGGGCTCCCCTACGAGCAGTACTTC. Variable domain in full (rest from reference TRBV7-9 and TRBJ2-7): DTGVSQNPRHKITKRGQNVTFRCDPISEHNRLYWYRQTLGQGPEFLTYFQNEAQLEKSRLLSDRFSAERPKGSFSTLEIQRTEQGDSAMYLCASGNRGLPYEQYFGPGTRLTVT.

This clonotype has just a few counts. Possible read error: a much larger clone is one base away. CDR3 DNA sequence: TGTGCCAGCAGCTCGGGACAGTCCTACGAGCAGTACTTC. Amino acids: CASSSGQSYEQYF. The chain joins TRBV5-5 to TRBJ2-7, with 7 bases lining up with TRBD1. V was clipped by 3 bases and J by 1 base; unmatched bases: 1. The CDR3 totals 13 residues. Germline V gives CDR1 SGHKS, CDR2 YYEKEE (reference sequence).

The chain carries TRBV7-9 and TRBJ2-2; TRBD2 aligns across 14 bases. The CDR3 totals 17 residues. V dropped 8 bases and J dropped 3; count of bases not matched to a gene: 8. The germline CDR1 and CDR2 sequences are SEHNR and FQNEAQ (reference sequence). The CDR3 reads CASSQGLAGAHTGELFF. CDR3 nucleotides: TGTGCCAGCTCCCAGGGACTAGCGGGGGCCCACACCGGGGAGCTGTTTTTT.

V gene TRBV10-3 combines with J gene TRBJ1-3; D possibly corresponds to TRBD1 (6 bases). The CDR3 consists of 15 residues. CDR1 and CDR2 (germline): ENHRY, SYGVKD. With 7 bases removed from V and 0 bases from J, the gap between germline ends came to 13 bases. CDR3 sequence: CAITPDSLSGNTIYF. The CDR3 nucleotides are TGTGCCATCACCCCGGACAGTCTCTCTGGAAACACCATATATTTT.

This clonotype has more than one count but fewer than ten. The CDR3 spells CSARVRLNQPQHF. For the CDR3, the DNA is TGCAGTGCTAGAGTCAGGCTCAATCAGCCCCAGCATTTT. The rearrangement links TRBV20-1 to TRBJ1-5; D not resolved. The CDR3 is made up of 13 amino acids. V was shortened by 1 base and J by 3 bases, with 7 bases between the two germline ends. CDR1 DFQATT and CDR2 SNEGSKA come from the germline V gene (reference sequence).

In DNA form, the CDR3 reads TGTGCCAGTTGGACAGGGCGGGCCGGGGAGCTGTTTTTT. Translated: CASWTGRAGELFF. The rearrangement uses TRBV19 and TRBJ2-2; TRBD1 matches 8 bases. With 8 bases clipped from V and 6 bases from J, the junction kept 5 bases outside the gene matches. CDR1 is LNHDA, CDR2 SQIVND, per germline (reference sequence). The CDR3 is 13 amino acids.

The rearrangement uses TRBV12-3 or TRBV12-4 and TRBJ2-5; 10 nucleotides line up with TRBD1. The length of the CDR3 is 14 residues. The V and J ends lost 7 bases and 2 bases, in that order; junction bases with no gene match: 4. The CDR3 loop is CASTRDRGQETQYF. CDR3 sequence (DNA): TGTGCCAGCACCCGGGACAGGGGTCAAGAGACCCAGTACTTC.

The chain joins TRBV4-2 to TRBJ1-1, with D maybe TRBD1 (5 bases). The germline gives CDR1 LGHNA, CDR2 YNFKEQ. The CDR3 consists of 14 residues. V shed 8 bases and J shed 6 bases, with 19 bases lying between them. Written as DNA, the CDR3 is TGTGCCAGCTCGAGTCGGGGAGGGGAGGCTGAAGCTTTCTTT. It codes for CASSSRGGEAEAFF.

The genes are TRBV9 and TRBJ2-7; no definite D call. This CDR3 comprises 15 residues. V shed 3 bases and J shed 4 bases, with 17 bases lying between them. In germline, CDR1 is SGDLS, CDR2 YYNGEE. This CDR3 reads CASSALAVPRYEQYF. Here the CDR3 DNA reads TGTGCCAGCAGCGCCTTGGCAGTCCCGCGTTACGAGCAGTACTTC.

This rearrangement joins TRBV6-6 to TRBJ1-6; perhaps TRBD1 as D (5 bases). The germline gives CDR1 MNHNY, CDR2 SVGAGI (reference sequence). This CDR3 has 13 residues. V gave up 2 bases and J gave up 10 bases, with 9 bases separating them. The CDR3 protein is CASSYEQGSPLHF. The CDR3 nucleotides read TGTGCCAGCAGTTACGAGCAGGGATCACCCCTCCACTTT.